Described below is a single TCR beta chain sequence and its context. Its target is unknown. The sample comes from a study of cytomegalovirus exposure and HLA in healthy donors. Study-wide findings and caveats: The dataset shows that most TCR sequences were rare, while some public TCRs occurred in many donors. Confirmation was obtained in vitro that a few CMV-associated chains are specific for CMV antigens.

The study ran its PCR with 60 Vbeta and 13 Jbeta primers. Assay: immunoSEQ multiplex PCR; the TCRdb copy retains only in-frame clones and omits some. The sample lists 130,000 or so clones; 61% were seen once. The V gene's germline CDR1 is LNHDA and CDR2 SQIVND (reference sequence). This CDR3 has 17 amino acids. V shed 6 bases, J shed 0 bases, and the junction held 11 bases outside the gene matches. This TCR derives from a male donor in good health and CMV-seronegative. The chain has TRBV19 and TRBJ1-5, with 7 bases matching TRBD1. The sample was PBMCs. CDR3 nucleotides: TGTGCCAGTAGGTGGACAGGTTCGATCTATAGCAATCAGCCCCAGCATTTT. Translation gives CASRWTGSIYSNQPQHF. The whole variable domain, filled in from reference TRBV19 and TRBJ1-5, reads DGGITQSPKYLFRKEGQNVTLSCEQNLNHDAMYWYRQDPGQGLRLIYYSQIVNDFQKGDIAEGYSVSREKKESFPLTVTSAQKNPTAFYLCASRWTGSIYSNQPQHFGDGTRLSIL.